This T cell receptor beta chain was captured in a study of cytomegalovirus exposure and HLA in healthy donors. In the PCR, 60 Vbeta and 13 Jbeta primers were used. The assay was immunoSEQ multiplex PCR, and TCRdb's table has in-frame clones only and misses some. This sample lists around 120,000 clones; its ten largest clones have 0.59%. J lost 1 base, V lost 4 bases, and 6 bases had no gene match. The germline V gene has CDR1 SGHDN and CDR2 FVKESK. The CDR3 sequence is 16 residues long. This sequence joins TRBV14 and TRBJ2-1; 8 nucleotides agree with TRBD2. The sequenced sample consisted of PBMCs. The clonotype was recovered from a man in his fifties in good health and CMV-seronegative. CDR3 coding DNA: TGTGCCAGCAGCCTCGTAGCGGGATCTTCCTACAATGAGCAGTTCTTC. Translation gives CASSLVAGSSYNEQFF.